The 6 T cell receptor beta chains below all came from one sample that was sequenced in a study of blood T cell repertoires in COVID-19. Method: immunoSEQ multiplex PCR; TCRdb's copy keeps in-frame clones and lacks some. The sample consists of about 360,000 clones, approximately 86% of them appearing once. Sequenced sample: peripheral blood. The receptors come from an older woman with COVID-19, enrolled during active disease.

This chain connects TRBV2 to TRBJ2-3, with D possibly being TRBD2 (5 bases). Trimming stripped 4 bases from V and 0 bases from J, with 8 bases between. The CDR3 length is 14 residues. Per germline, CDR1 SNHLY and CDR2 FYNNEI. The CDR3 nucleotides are TGTGCCAGCAGTGTGGGGAGCAGCACAGATACGCAGTATTTT. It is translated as CASSVGSSTDTQYF.

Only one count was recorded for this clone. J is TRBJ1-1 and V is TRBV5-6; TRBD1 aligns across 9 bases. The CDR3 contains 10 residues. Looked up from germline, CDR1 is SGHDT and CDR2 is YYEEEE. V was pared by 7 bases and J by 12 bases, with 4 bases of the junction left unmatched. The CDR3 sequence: CASHRGLTFF. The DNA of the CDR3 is TGTGCCAGCCACAGGGGGCTAACTTTCTTT.

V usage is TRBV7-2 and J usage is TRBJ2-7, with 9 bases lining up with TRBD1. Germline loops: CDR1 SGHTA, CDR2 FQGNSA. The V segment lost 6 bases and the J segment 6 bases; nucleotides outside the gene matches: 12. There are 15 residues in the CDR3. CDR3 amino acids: CASRTGGQGHPEQYF. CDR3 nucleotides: TGTGCCAGCAGGACGGGGGGACAGGGCCATCCCGAGCAGTACTTC.

The DNA for the CDR3 is TGTGCCAGCAGCTTAGTGGTGCTAGGGGGTTCCCACGAGCAGTACTTC. This sequence encodes CASSLVVLGGSHEQYF. V gene TRBV7-8 combines with J gene TRBJ2-7, with D possibly TRBD1 on 6 matching bases. The germline V gene encodes CDR1 SGHVS and CDR2 FQNEAQ. This CDR3 has 16 amino acids. V lost 1 base and J 5 bases, leaving 18 bases between the germline ends.

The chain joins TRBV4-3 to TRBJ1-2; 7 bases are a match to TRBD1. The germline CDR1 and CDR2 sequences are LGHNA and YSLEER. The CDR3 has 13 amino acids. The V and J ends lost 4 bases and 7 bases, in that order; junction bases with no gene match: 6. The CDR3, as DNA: TGCGCCAGCAGCCCCGGACAGGAAGGTGGCTACACCTTC. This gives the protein CASSPGQEGGYTF.

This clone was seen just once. CDR3 amino acids: CATSDSYPNTGELFF. CDR3 sequence (DNA): TGTGCCACCAGTGACTCCTACCCGAACACCGGGGAGCTGTTTTTT. This sequence joins TRBV24-1 and TRBJ2-2, with D uncertain. Germline-derived CDR1 and CDR2 are KGHDR and SFDVKD. V shed 4 bases and J shed 0 bases, with 8 bases lying between them. The CDR3 loop spans 15 amino acids.